The sequence of this T cell receptor (beta chain) was determined in a study of cytomegalovirus exposure and HLA in healthy donors. Germline CDR1 is SGHRS and CDR2 is YFSETQ. Trimming took 3 bases from V and 5 from J; bases not matched to a gene: 7. CDR3 length: 14 residues. Primers for the PCR totalled 60 Vbeta and 13 Jbeta. Profiled with immunoSEQ multiplex PCR; TCRdb holds only in-frame clones, not every one. Seen here are over 120,000 clones, about 74% observed once, and the top ten hold around 4.7%. J is TRBJ1-2 and V is TRBV5-1, with 7 bases fitting TRBD1. This clonotype was sampled from a man aged 18 to 29 in good health and CMV-seropositive. Sequencing was done on a sample of PBMCs. CDR3 region: CASSSLRDRYGYTF. The CDR3 DNA sequence: TGCGCCAGCAGCTCCCTCCGGGACAGATATGGCTACACCTTC.